The clone carrying this T cell receptor beta chain has only a few counts. Its antigen is currently unknown. This sample was taken from a study of CD8 T cells in ankylosing spondylitis. Study results and limitations: About 8 highly homologous variants made up a TCR beta motif, and this motif appeared characteristic of ankylosing spondylitis blood. Peripheral blood samples showed relatively rare disease-linked clones, and these clones were CD8+. Reports say disease-linked clones showed up significantly more in matched ankylosing spondylitis synovial fluid.

Quantitative barcoded 5'-RACE was used to prepare TCR beta libraries. TCRdb fed the 5' RACE reads into MiXCR, producing one record per CDR3 protein. The sample shows over 600,000 distinct CDR3 sequences, roughly 19% of them seen only once. This CDR3 comprises 15 residues. Germline CDR1 reads KGHSH; CDR2 reads LQKENI. After removal of 4 bases from V and 3 bases from J, the junction contained 4 bases not matched to a gene. This chain links TRBV18 with TRBJ1-4; TRBD1 aligns across 8 bases. Sequencing was performed on blood, either unsorted or a sorted T cell fraction (not recorded which). This TCR came from a male donor with ankylosing spondylitis. The CDR3 DNA sequence: TGTGCCAGCTCACTGGACAGGGCGGCTAATGAAAAACTGTTTTTT. Its protein is CASSLDRAANEKLFF.